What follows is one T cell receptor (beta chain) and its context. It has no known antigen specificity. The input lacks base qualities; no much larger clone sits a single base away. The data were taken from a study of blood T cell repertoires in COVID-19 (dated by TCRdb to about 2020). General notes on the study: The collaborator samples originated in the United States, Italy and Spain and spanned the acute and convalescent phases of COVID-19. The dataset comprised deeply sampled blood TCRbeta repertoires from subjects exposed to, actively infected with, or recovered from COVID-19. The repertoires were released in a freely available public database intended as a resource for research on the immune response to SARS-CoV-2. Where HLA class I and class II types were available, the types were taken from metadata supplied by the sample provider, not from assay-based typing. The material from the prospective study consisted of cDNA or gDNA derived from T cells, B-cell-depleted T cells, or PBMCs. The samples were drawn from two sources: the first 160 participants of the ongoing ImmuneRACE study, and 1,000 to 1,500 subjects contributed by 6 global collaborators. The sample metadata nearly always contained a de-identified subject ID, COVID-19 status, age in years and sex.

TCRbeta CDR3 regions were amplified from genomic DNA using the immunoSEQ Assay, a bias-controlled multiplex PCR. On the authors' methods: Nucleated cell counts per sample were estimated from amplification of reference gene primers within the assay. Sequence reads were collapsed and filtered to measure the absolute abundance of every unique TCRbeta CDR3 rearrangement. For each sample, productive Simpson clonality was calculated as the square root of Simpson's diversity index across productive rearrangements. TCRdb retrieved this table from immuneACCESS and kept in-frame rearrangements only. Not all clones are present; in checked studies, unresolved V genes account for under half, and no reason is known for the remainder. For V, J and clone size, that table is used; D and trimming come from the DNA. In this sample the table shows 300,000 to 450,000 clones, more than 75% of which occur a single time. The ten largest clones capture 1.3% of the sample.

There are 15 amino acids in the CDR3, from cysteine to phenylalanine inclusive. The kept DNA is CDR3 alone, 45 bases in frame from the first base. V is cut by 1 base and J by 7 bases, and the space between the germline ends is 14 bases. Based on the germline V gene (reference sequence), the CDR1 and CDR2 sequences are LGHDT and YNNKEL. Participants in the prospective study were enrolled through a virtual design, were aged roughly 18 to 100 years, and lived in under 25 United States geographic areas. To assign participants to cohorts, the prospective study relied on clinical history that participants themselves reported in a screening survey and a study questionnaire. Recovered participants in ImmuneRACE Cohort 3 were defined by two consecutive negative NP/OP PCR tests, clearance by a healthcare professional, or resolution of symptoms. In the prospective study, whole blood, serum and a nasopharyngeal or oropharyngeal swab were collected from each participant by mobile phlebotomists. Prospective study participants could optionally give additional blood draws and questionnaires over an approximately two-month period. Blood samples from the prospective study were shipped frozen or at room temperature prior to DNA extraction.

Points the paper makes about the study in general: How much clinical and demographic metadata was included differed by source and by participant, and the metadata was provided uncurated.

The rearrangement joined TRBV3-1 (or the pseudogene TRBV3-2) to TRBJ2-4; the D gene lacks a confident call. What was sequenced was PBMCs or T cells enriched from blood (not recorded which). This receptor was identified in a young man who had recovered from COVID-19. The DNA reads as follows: TGTGCCAGCAGCCAAGTTGAGGCCGGATGGAACATTCAGTACTTC. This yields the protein CASSQVEAGWNIQYF.